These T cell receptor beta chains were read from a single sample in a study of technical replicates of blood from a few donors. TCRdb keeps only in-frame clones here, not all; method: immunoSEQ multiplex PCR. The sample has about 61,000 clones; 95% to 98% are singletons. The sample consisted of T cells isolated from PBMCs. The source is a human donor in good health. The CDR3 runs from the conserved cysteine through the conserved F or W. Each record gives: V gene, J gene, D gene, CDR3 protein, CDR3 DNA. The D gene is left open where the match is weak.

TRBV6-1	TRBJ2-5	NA	CASSEALDRPQETQYF	TGTGCCAGCAGTGAAGCGCTAGACAGGCCCCAAGAGACCCAGTACTTC
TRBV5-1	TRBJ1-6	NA	CASSLGSGSYNSPLHF	TGCGCCAGCAGCTTGGGGAGTGGCTCCTATAATTCACCCCTCCACTTT
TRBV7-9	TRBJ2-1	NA	CASSPRLRTYNEQFF	TGTGCCAGCAGCCCCAGGTTACGAACCTACAATGAGCAGTTCTTC
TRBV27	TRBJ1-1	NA	CASSQGYTEAFF	TGTGCCAGCAGCCAGGGATACACTGAAGCTTTCTTT
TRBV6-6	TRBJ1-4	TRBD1	CASRGQGAEKLFF	TGTGCCAGCCGAGGACAGGGGGCAGAAAAACTGTTTTTT
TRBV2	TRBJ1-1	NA	CATVSGTEAFF	TGTGCCACTGTTTCGGGGACTGAAGCTTTCTTT
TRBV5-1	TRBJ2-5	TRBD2	CASSLRGDQETQYF	TGCGCCAGCAGCTTGCGGGGGGACCAAGAGACCCAGTACTTC
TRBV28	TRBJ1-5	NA	CASSFKPQHF	TGTGCCAGCAGTTTTAAGCCCCAGCATTTT
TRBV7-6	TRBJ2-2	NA	CASSFVSGSLGRKGTGELFF	TGTGCCAGCAGCTTTGTTTCGGGGAGTCTCGGACGGAAGGGCACCGGGGAGCTGTTTTTT
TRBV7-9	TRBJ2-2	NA	CATSGTPGTGELFF	TGTGCCACCTCCGGGACACCGGGCACCGGGGAGCTGTTTTTT
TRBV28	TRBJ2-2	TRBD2	CASRIMGLHTGELFF	TGTGCCAGCAGGATAATGGGACTACACACCGGGGAGCTGTTTTTT
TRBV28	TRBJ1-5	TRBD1	CASRNPGGVSQPQHF	TGTGCCAGCAGAAATCCAGGGGGCGTTAGTCAGCCCCAGCATTTT
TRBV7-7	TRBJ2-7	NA	CASSLYPSSAYEQYF	TGTGCCAGCAGCTTATATCCTAGCTCGGCCTACGAGCAGTACTTC
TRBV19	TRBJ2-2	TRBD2	CASNWDYLTGELFF	TGTGCCAGTAATTGGGACTACCTCACCGGGGAGCTGTTTTTT
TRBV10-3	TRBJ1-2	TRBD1	CAISYRVGQGVSYGYTF	TGTGCCATCAGCTACAGGGTGGGACAGGGAGTGAGCTATGGCTACACCTTC
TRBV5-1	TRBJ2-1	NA	CASSLVGAGNEQFF	TGCGCCAGCAGCTTGGTGGGGGCAGGCAATGAGCAGTTCTTC